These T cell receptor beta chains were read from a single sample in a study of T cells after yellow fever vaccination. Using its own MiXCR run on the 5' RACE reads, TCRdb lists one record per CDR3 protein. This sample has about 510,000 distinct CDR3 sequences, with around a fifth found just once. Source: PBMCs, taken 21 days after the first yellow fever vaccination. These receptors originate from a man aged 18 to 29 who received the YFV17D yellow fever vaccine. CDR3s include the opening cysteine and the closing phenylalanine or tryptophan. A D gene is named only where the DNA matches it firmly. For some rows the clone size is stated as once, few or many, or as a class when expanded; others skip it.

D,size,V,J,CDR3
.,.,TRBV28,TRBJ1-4,CASSSSATPRDNEKLFF
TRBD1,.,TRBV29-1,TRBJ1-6,CSVLIGTGGDSPLHF
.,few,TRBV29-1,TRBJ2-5,CSVGEQGGETQYF
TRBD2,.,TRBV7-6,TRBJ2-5,CASTSGGAWETQYF
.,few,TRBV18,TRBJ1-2,CASGGLVGDGYTF
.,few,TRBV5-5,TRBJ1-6,CASSLTEDSPLHF
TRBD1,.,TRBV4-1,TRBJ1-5,CASSQDWQRGQGGQPQHF
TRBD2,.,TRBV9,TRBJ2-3,CASSPLGRGGPDTQYF
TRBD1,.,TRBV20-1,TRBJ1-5,CSATTGGPNQPQHF
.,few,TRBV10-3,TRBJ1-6,CAISESGGRSPLHF
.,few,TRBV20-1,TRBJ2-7,CSARTPPYEQYF
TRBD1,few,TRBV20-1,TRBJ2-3,CSAGPEQGWVQNTQYF
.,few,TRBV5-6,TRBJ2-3,CASRGGLAILLSTDTQYF
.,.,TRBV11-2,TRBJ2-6,CASSLVMPGSGANVLTF
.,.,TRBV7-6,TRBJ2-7,CASSLTESEQYF
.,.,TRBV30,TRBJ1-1,CAWSQGGEAFF
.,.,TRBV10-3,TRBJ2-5,CAISDEPRQETQYF
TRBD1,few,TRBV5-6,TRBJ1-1,CASSFGTGNTEAFF
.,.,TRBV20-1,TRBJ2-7,CSAREHGNLYEQYF
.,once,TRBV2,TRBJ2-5,CASRPAETQYF
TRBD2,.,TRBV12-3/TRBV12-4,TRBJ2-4,CASSPRGWGVIQYF
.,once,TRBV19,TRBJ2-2,CASSIRVNELFF
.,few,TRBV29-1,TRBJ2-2,CSSRDGTGELFF
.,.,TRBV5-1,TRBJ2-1,CASSIFQGNEQFF
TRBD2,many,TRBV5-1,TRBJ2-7,CASSALAGAMYEQYF
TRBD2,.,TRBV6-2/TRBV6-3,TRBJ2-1,CASSYSTSGGKKDEQFF
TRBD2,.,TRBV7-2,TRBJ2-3,CASSFLTSGGLDTQYF
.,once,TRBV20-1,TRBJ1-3,CSARGFSSGNTIYF
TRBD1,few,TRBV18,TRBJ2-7,CASSHGTDENYEQYF
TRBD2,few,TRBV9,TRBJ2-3,CASSPGLSSDTQYF
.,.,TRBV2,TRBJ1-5,CASSVQGSDQPQHF
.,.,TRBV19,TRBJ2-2,CASNRGDGELFF
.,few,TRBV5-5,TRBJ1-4,CASSWNGMKKLFF
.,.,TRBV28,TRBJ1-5,CASSLRGRQPQHF
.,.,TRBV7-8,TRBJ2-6,CASSGRTALSGANVLTF
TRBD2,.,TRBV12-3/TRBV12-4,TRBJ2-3,CASSWTSGGEDTQYF
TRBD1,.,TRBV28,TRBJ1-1,CASSAGQATTEAFF
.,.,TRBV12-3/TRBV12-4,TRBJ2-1,CASSLGTTLYNEQFF
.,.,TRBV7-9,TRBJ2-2,CASSYRVVGELFF
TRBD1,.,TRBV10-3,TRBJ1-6,CAISVGTGLSGVIDSPLHF
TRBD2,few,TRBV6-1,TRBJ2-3,CASARTSGDTDTQYF
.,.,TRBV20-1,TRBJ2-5,CSAPRLGRGYYQETQYF
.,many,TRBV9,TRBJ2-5,CASSTGETQYF
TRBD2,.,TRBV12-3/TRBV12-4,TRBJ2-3,CASSIGTRGPDTQYF
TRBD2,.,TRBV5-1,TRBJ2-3,CASSEERGTATYF
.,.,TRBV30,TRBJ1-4,CAWSAGYEKLFF
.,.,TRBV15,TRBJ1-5,CATSYRRDSNQPQHF
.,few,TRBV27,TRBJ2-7,CASSLGPGLGMYF
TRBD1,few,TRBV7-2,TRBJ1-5,CASTQGDRGSNQPQHF
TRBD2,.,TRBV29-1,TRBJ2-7,CSVIAGGPYEQYF
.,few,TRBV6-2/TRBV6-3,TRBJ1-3,CASSYEGLSGNTIYF
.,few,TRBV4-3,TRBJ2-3,CASSQRVGDTQYF
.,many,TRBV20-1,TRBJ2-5,CSASPSGQETQYF